Presented here are 27 T cell receptor beta chains from one specimen sequenced in a study of blood T cell repertoires in COVID-19. Assay: immunoSEQ multiplex PCR; the TCRdb copy retains only in-frame clones and omits some. Among 80,000 to 100,000 clones, about 90% were seen once, and the ten largest hold under 2%. Sequenced material: peripheral blood. The receptors come from a human donor with active COVID-19. The donor label of this sample is uncertain.

The gene calls are TRBV7-2 and TRBJ1-1; no clear D. V was cut by 6 bases and J by 0 bases, with 11 bases left in between. Germline V gene lookup returns CDR1 SGHTA and CDR2 FQGNSA. The CDR3 extends over 14 amino acids. DNA for the CDR3: TGTGCCAGCAGTTCGACGGGGATGAACACTGAAGCTTTCTTT. It translates to CASSSTGMNTEAFF.

The chain employs TRBV5-1 and TRBJ1-2; TRBD1 matches 7 bases. From germline, CDR1 is SGHRS and CDR2 YFSETQ. CDR3 length equals 15 residues. V shed 3 bases, J shed 3 bases, and the junction held 8 bases outside the gene matches. The CDR3, as DNA: TGCGCCAGCAGCTCCGGGACAGCGCAGCACTATGGCTACACCTTC. Amino acids: CASSSGTAQHYGYTF.

The chain couples TRBV7-9 to TRBJ2-7; tentative D call: TRBD2 (7 bases). V was pared by 1 base and J by 4 bases, with 11 bases between. In germline, CDR1 is SEHNR, CDR2 FQNEAQ (reference sequence). The CDR3 is 14 residues long. This CDR3 reads CASSLGGGAYEQYF. The CDR3 DNA reads TGTGCCAGCAGCTTAGGAGGGGGGGCGTACGAGCAGTACTTC. Full variable domain (outside the CDR3, taken from reference TRBV7-9 and TRBJ2-7): DTGVSQNPRHKITKRGQNVTFRCDPISEHNRLYWYRQTLGQGPEFLTYFQNEAQLEKSRLLSDRFSAERPKGSFSTLEIQRTEQGDSAMYLCASSLGGGAYEQYFGPGTRLTVT.

The V and J genes are TRBV19 and TRBJ1-5; D call uncertain. CDR3 size: 15 residues. Germline V CDR1 and CDR2: LNHDA, SQIVND (reference sequence). The V gene lost 3 bases and the J gene lost 4 bases, with 13 bases spanning the gap. The CDR3 loop is CASSMQIWANQPQHF. The CDR3 coding sequence is TGTGCCAGTAGTATGCAGATCTGGGCTAATCAGCCCCAGCATTTT.

The chain combines TRBV7-9 with TRBJ2-1; 11 positions match TRBD2. V lost 4 bases and J lost 5; bases outside the gene matches: 7. Germline V gene data show CDR1 as SEHNR and CDR2 as FQNEAQ (reference sequence). This CDR3 comprises 16 residues. This CDR3 reads CASSSELAGDNNEQFF. The CDR3 DNA reads TGTGCCAGCAGCTCGGAACTAGCGGGGGACAACAATGAGCAGTTCTTC.

This chain links TRBV28 with TRBJ1-6; a weak D match, TRBD1 (6 bases). Germline V gene data show CDR1 as MDHEN and CDR2 as SYDVKM. This CDR3 is built from 16 residues. V was shortened by 3 bases and J by 7 bases, with 16 bases between the two germline ends. The CDR3 loop reads CASSFPQGQLNSPLHF. CDR3 nucleotides: TGTGCCAGCAGTTTTCCTCAAGGACAGTTAAATTCACCCCTCCACTTT.

V usage is TRBV24-1 and J usage is TRBJ2-3; D gene unclear. Between the trimmed V and J ends, which lost 3 bases and 4 bases, there was a span of 4 bases. The CDR3 spans 12 residues. CDR1 and CDR2 from the germline V gene are KGHDR and SFDVKD. DNA of the CDR3: TGTGCCACCAGTGATGCAGCAGATACGCAGTATTTT. Residues: CATSDAADTQYF.

The chain couples TRBV27 to TRBJ2-7; 7 bases are a match to TRBD1. The CDR3 covers 14 residues. Trimming at V came to 2 bases and at J to 4 bases, leaving 5 bases not matched to a gene. CDR1 and CDR2 from the germline V gene are MNHEY and SMNVEV (reference sequence). As DNA, the CDR3 is TGTGCCAGCAGTTTAGGGGGCAGGGGGTACGAGCAGTACTTC. Residues: CASSLGGRGYEQYF.

The table lists this clone with a count of one. This sequence joins TRBV10-3 and TRBJ2-1; a possible D gene is TRBD2 (5 bases). The V end was cut by 7 bases, the J end by 2 bases, with 15 bases between. From germline, CDR1 is ENHRY and CDR2 SYGVKD. The CDR3 contains 15 residues. CDR3 sequence reads: CAITASGETYNEQFF. The CDR3 nucleotides read TGTGCCATCACAGCGAGCGGCGAAACCTACAATGAGCAGTTCTTC.

The chain links TRBV5-1 to TRBJ1-5; 9 nucleotides align to TRBD1. There are 16 residues in the CDR3. V was clipped by 0 bases and J by 7 bases; unmatched bases: 8. Germline V gene data show CDR1 as SGHRS and CDR2 as YFSETQ. The CDR3 DNA follows: TGCGCCAGCAGCTTGGCCGGGACAGGGTTTGGGCAGCCCCAGCATTTT. It encodes CASSLAGTGFGQPQHF.

This chain links TRBV3-1 (or the pseudogene TRBV3-2) with TRBJ2-3, with D unclear. The length of the CDR3 is 10 residues. The germline gives CDR1 LGHDT, CDR2 YNNKEL (reference sequence). V gave up 5 bases and J gave up 6 bases, with 3 bases separating them. CDR3 DNA sequence: TGTGCCAGCAGCGGCGATACGCAGTATTTT. Amino acid sequence: CASSGDTQYF.

The chain has TRBV3-1 (or the pseudogene TRBV3-2) and TRBJ2-7; D remains unclear. CDR3 length: 12 amino acids. Trimming stripped 2 bases from V and 5 bases from J, with 7 bases between. CDR1 is LGHDT and CDR2 is YNNKEL in the germline V gene (reference sequence). The CDR3 loop reads CASSQWWHEQYF. As DNA, the CDR3 is TGTGCCAGCAGCCAATGGTGGCACGAGCAGTACTTC.

The chain joins TRBV18 to TRBJ1-6; the D is unclear. The germline V gene has CDR1 KGHSH and CDR2 LQKENI. V lost 0 bases, J lost 7 bases, and 10 bases lay in between. CDR3 size: 15 residues. CDR3 in amino acids: CASSPPRSGNSPLHF. CDR3 DNA: TGTGCCAGCTCACCACCGCGGAGCGGCAATTCACCCCTCCACTTT.

J is TRBJ2-3 and V is TRBV12-5; 7 bases fit TRBD2. CDR3 length: 15 residues. V was pared by 5 bases and J by 3 bases, with 8 bases of the junction left unmatched. Germline V lookup: CDR1 LGHNT, CDR2 FRNRAP. The CDR3 DNA is TGTGCTAGTGGTATCTCCGGGGACTATACAGATACGCAGTATTTT. Protein sequence: CASGISGDYTDTQYF.

The J gene is TRBJ1-1, the V gene TRBV14; possible D gene TRBD1, 5 bases. The CDR3 covers 11 residues. The V gene lost 4 bases and the J gene lost 8 bases, with 8 bases spanning the gap. From germline, CDR1 is SGHDN and CDR2 FVKESK. CDR3: CASSPRTEAFF. CDR3 bases: TGTGCCAGCAGCCCCCGGACAGAAGCTTTCTTT. Full variable domain (outside the CDR3, taken from reference TRBV14 and TRBJ1-1): EAGVTQFPSHSVIEKGQTVTLRCDPISGHDNLYWYRRVMGKEIKFLLHFVKESKQDESGMPNNRFLAERTGGTYSTLKVQPAELEDSGVYFCASSPRTEAFFGQGTRLTVV.

The chain uses TRBV3-1 (or the pseudogene TRBV3-2) and TRBJ1-5, with a possible D match to TRBD1 (5 bases). This CDR3 spans 13 amino acids. V was pared by 3 bases and J by 6 bases, with 9 bases between. Germline V gene sequence: CDR1 LGHDT, CDR2 YNNKEL (reference sequence). The CDR3 DNA reads as TGTGCCAGCAGCCAGACAGCCAGTCAGCCCCAGCATTTT. This encodes CASSQTASQPQHF.

This sequence joins TRBV5-1 and TRBJ2-5, with 7 bases aligning to TRBD2. The length of the CDR3 is 13 residues. V gave up 4 bases and J gave up 6 bases; unmatched junction bases: 6. Looked up from germline, CDR1 is SGHRS and CDR2 is YFSETQ. The CDR3: CASSPGEGQTQYF. The CDR3, as DNA: TGCGCCAGCAGCCCCGGGGAGGGACAGACCCAGTACTTC.

J is TRBJ1-5 and V is TRBV6-2 or TRBV6-3; D is perhaps TRBD1 (6 bases). The V gene lost 6 bases and the J gene lost 6 bases, with 18 bases spanning the gap. The CDR3 runs 15 residues. The germline V gene encodes CDR1 MNHEY and CDR2 SVGEGT. CDR3 sequence (DNA): TGTGCCAGCAGCAACGGACAGTCCCCAAGTCAGCCCCAGCATTTT. Protein sequence: CASSNGQSPSQPQHF.

CDR3 sequence (DNA): TGTGCCAGCAGCTTAATTCCGACAGGGCCTGAAGCTTTCTTT. Its protein product is CASSLIPTGPEAFF. The gene calls are TRBV7-3 and TRBJ1-1; 7 nucleotides agree with TRBD1. CDR3 length: 14 amino acids. Trimming removed 1 base from V and 6 bases from J; junction bases left unmatched: 5. The germline gives CDR1 SGHTA, CDR2 FQGTGA.

V gene TRBV19 combines with J gene TRBJ2-7, with TRBD2 identical over 8 bases. This CDR3 spans 13 amino acids. Germline assignment: CDR1 LNHDA and CDR2 SQIVND (reference sequence). The V and J ends lost 9 bases and 3 bases, in that order; junction bases with no gene match: 7. This chain's CDR3 is CASRGGLYYEQYF. The CDR3 DNA reads as TGTGCCAGCCGGGGGGGACTCTACTACGAGCAGTACTTC.

The chain couples TRBV9 to TRBJ2-1; 8 nucleotides agree with TRBD2. This CDR3 has 17 residues. V was pared by 0 bases and J by 7 bases, with 12 bases of the junction left unmatched. The germline V gene has CDR1 SGDLS and CDR2 YYNGEE. CDR3 bases: TGTGCCAGCAGCGTAGAGGAGTCGGGGGGGCCCGGGAATGAGCAGTTCTTC. It encodes CASSVEESGGPGNEQFF. Full variable domain (rest looked up from reference TRBV9 and TRBJ2-1): DSGVTQTPKHLITATGQRVTLRCSPRSGDLSVYWYQQSLDQGLQFLIQYYNGEERAKGNILERFSAQQFPDLHSELNLSSLELGDSALYFCASSVEESGGPGNEQFFGPGTRLTVL.

This rearrangement joins TRBV29-1 to TRBJ1-2; 9 nucleotides match TRBD1. V was pared by 4 bases and J by 3 bases, with 6 bases of the junction left unmatched. Germline V gene data show CDR1 as SQVTM and CDR2 as ANQGSEA. The CDR3 sequence is 14 residues long. In DNA form, the CDR3 reads TGCAGCGTTGTTCGACAGGGGGTTGACTATGGCTACACCTTC. This gives the protein CSVVRQGVDYGYTF.

The rearrangement uses TRBV6-4 and TRBJ2-3; 11 positions match TRBD2. The V segment lost 6 bases and the J segment 2 bases; nucleotides outside the gene matches: 7. The germline V gene encodes CDR1 MRHNA and CDR2 SNTAGT. This CDR3 has 16 amino acids. The CDR3 nucleotides are TGTGCCAGCAGGCCCCTAGCGGGGGGTTCCACAGATACGCAGTATTTT. Translation: CASRPLAGGSTDTQYF.

V is TRBV23-1 and J is TRBJ1-5, with D possibly TRBD1 on 5 matching bases. TRBV23-1 has ORF status, its function being uncertain. V was cut by 0 bases and J by 0 bases, with 18 bases left in between. CDR3 length equals 19 residues. The CDR3 region has the DNA TGCGCCAGCAGTCAATCGTCCAGGGTCAGATTTTATAGCAATCAGCCCCAGCATTTT. It translates to CASSQSSRVRFYSNQPQHF.

This clone was seen once. The rearrangement joins TRBV5-1 to TRBJ2-7, with 11 bases lining up with TRBD1. Per germline, CDR1 SGHRS and CDR2 YFSETQ. The V gene end was trimmed by 4 bases and the J gene end by 6 bases; junction bases not matched to a gene: 6. CDR3 size: 14 residues. CDR3 sequence (DNA): TGCGCCAGCAGCACTGGACAGGGGGCTTCCGAGCAGTACTTC. This encodes CASSTGQGASEQYF.

The V and J genes are TRBV29-1 and TRBJ2-3, with TRBD2 identical over 12 bases. V dropped 7 bases and J dropped 14; count of bases not matched to a gene: 10. Germline CDR1 is SQVTM and CDR2 is ANQGSEA. The CDR3 extends over 12 amino acids. The CDR3 sequence: CSAKLGTSGRYF. For the CDR3, the DNA is TGCAGCGCTAAACTCGGGACTAGCGGGCGGTATTTT.

This chain connects TRBV2 to TRBJ1-4; no definite D call. Trimming removed 4 bases at V and 8 bases at J, with 11 bases between. The CDR3 extends over 13 amino acids. CDR1 and CDR2 from the germline V gene are SNHLY and FYNNEI. CDR3 DNA: TGTGCCAGCAGTGGGGCGGGCGGGGAAAAACTGTTTTTT. Its protein is CASSGAGGEKLFF.